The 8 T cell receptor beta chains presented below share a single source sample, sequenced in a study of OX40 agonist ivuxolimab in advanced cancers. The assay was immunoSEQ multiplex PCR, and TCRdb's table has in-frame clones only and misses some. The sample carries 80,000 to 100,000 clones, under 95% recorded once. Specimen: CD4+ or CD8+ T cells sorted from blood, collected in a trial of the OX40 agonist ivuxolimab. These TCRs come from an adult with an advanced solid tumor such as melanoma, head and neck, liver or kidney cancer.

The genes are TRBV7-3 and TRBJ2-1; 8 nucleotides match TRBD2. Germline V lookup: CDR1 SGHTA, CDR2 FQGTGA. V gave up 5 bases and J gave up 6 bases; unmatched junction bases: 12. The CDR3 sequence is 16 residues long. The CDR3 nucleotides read TGTGCCAGCAGCGTCAGGGCTCTAGCGGGTAGCAATGAGCAGTTCTTC. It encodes CASSVRALAGSNEQFF.

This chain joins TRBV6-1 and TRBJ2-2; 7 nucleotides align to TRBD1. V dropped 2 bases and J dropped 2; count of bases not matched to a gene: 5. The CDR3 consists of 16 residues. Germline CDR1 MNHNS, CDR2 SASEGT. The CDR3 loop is CASSERDSVNTGELFF. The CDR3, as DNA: TGTGCCAGCAGTGAACGGGACAGTGTAAACACCGGGGAGCTGTTTTTT.

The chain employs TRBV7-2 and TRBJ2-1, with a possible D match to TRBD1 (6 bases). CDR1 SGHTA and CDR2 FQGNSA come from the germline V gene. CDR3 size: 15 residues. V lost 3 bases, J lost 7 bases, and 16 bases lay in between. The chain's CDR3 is CASSLNRVGSNEQFF. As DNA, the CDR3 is TGTGCCAGCAGCTTGAACAGGGTGGGGTCTAATGAGCAGTTCTTC.

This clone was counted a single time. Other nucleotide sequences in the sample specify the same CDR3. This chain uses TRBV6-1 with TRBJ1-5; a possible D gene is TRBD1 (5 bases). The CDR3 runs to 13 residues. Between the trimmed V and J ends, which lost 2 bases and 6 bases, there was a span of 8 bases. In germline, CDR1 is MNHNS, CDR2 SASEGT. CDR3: CASSETGGQPQHF. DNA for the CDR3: TGTGCCAGCAGTGAAACGGGGGGTCAGCCCCAGCATTTT.

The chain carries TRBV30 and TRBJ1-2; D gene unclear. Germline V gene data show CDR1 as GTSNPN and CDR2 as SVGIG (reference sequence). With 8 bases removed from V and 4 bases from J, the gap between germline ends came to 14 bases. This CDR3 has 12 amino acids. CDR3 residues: CAHPKEGYGYTF. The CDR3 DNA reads TGTGCCCACCCAAAGGAGGGCTATGGCTACACCTTC.

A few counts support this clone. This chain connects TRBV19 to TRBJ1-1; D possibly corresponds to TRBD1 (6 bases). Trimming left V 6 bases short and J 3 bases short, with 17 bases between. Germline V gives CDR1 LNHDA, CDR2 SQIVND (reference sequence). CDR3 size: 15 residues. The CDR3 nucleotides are TGTGCCAGTAGGTGGGACACCGGCCAGGACACTGAAGCTTTCTTT. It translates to CASRWDTGQDTEAFF.

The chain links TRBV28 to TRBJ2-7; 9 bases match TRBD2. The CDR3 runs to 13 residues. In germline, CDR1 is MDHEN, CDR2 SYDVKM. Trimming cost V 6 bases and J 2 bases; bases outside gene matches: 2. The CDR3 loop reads CASRAGGPYEQYF. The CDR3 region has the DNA TGTGCCAGCAGAGCGGGGGGACCCTACGAGCAGTACTTC.

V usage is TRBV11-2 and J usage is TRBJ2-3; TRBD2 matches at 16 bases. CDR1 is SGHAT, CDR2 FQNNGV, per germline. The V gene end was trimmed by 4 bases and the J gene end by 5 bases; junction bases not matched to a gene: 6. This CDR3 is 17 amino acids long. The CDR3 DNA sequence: TGTGCCAGCAGCTCGGGACTAGCGGGAGGGCCAGGAGATACGCAGTATTTT. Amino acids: CASSSGLAGGPGDTQYF.